The clone carrying this T cell receptor beta chain was seen at least ten times. From the RT-PCR reads, TCRdb called clonotypes with MiXCR, one entry per CDR3 protein. The table has about 700,000 distinct CDR3 sequences, about 14% seen once. Sequenced: memory CD4+ T cells from blood. The source is a female donor in good health, serving as a healthy control.

As DNA, the CDR3 is TGTGCCAGCAGCTTAGCGGGGGGACAGGGAGGTTATCAGCCCCAGCATTTT. Encoded protein: CASSLAGGQGGYQPQHF. V usage is TRBV7-2 and J usage is TRBJ1-5, with 9 bases identical to TRBD1. The germline CDR1 and CDR2 sequences are SGHTA and FQGNSA. The CDR3 runs to 17 residues. Trimming took 0 bases from V and 5 from J; bases not matched to a gene: 8.